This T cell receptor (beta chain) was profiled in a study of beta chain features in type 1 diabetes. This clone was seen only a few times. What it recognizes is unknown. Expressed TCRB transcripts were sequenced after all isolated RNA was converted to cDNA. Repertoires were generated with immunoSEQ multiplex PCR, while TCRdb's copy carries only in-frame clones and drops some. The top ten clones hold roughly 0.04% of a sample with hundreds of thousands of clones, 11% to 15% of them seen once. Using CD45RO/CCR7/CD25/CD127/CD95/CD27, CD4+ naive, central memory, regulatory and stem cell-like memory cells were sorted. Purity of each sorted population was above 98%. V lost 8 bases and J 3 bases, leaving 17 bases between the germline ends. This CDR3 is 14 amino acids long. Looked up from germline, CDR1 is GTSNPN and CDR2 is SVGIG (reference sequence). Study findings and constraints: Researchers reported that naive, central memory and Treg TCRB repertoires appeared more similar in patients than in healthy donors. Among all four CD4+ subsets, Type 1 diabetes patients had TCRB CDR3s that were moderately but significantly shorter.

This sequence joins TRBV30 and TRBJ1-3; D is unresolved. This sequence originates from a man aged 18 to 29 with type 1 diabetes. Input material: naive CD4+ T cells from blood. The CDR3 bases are TGTGCCCGCGAAGGAGGCGGGCTTGGAAACACCATATATTTT. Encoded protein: CAREGGGLGNTIYF.